The following is a T cell receptor (beta chain) sequence with its context. The target of this receptor is not known. There are no base qualities to consult, and no much larger clone falls within one base. The cohort was made up of several hundred healthy bone marrow donors. At the time of sampling, all cohort members were nominally healthy, though unrecorded immune exposures were likely present. The donor tested CMV seropositive, placing the donor among the 289 seropositive members of the cohort. Each donor provided a peripheral blood sample, and peripheral blood mononuclear cells were used for TCR beta sequencing. Genomic DNA extraction from the blood cell samples was performed with the Qiagen DNeasy Blood Extraction Kit. These data originate in a study of cytomegalovirus exposure and HLA in healthy donors (dated by TCRdb to about 2017). Concerning the study at large: An earlier analysis of several hundred of the donors reported roughly 300 Gb of sequence data and approximately 120 million unique TCR beta sequences obtained from some 200 million T cells. Four or five DR-DQ haplotypes were handled as single units for association and clustering because linkage in the cohort was strong. Rather than drawing on any new phenotypic data, the later analysis identified candidate immune exposures from TCR beta sequences and the way those sequences occurred across donors. Every repertoire in the discovery cohort had been generated on one and the same sequencing platform. Both class I and class II loci were covered by HLA typing, at four-digit resolution. A later analysis re-analyzed previously published TCR beta repertoires from 666 donors and added high-resolution HLA genotyping to study TCR occurrence patterns. Typing coverage differed by locus: A, B, C, DRB1 and DQB1 were typed in roughly 620-640 donors, DQA1 in 500 to 550, DPA1 in 600 to 610, and DPB1 in 450 to 480. To predict cytomegalovirus infection status, the study brought together high-throughput TCR immunosequencing, statistical association of individual TCRs with disease status, and machine learning. A separate validation cohort of roughly 130 different subjects was used in addition to the roughly 700-subject first cohort. The study used immunosequencing to profile the T cell repertoires of more than 650 subjects and linked those repertoires to cytomegalovirus serostatus. Genome-wide SNP genotypes for about 55% of the roughly 670 donors were used in a later genetic analysis, which treated that subset as a discovery cohort. The study was designed to test whether signatures of past pathogen exposure could be identified by cataloging public T cell receptors. Of the 300 to 400 genotyped donors, about 84% fell in the genetic ancestry cluster associated with self-reported Caucasian donors. An early release covering more than 500 HLA-typed donors comprised 250 to 350 gigabases of sequencing data and around 85 million unique TCR sequences. In an earlier analysis of a few hundred of the donors, high-throughput TCR beta sequencing was used to judge whether each TCR beta V gene segment behaved as functional or pseudogenic. Among about 410 genotyped donors of the cohort, an average of approximately 200,000 unique TCR beta nucleotide sequences was sequenced per donor, of which about 18% were non-productive. Donor age, sex, ethnicity and CMV serostatus were compiled alongside the repertoire data.

As encoded in the germline V gene, CDR1 is ENHRY while CDR2 is SYGVKD. Including the terminal cysteine and phenylalanine, the CDR3 comprises 12 residues. The entry retains the CDR3 DNA only, 36 bases that are in frame from base 1. Cut back by 3 bases and 6 bases, the V and J ends lie 8 bases apart. Overall study outcomes, separate from this receptor: A few of the identified cytomegalovirus-associated TCR beta chains were confirmed in vitro to be specific for cytomegalovirus antigens. Immune exposure information for the cohort was limited to CMV serostatus. The sequencing pipeline was judged likely to have produced a cluster of highly shared sequence variants as a technical artifact. In a later analysis, HLA-associated TCR beta chains were found to be more clonally expanded and to have lower generation probabilities than equally common non-associated chains. In a later analysis, the rate of TCR association differed among HLA loci, with DRB1 alleles having the most associated TCRs and HLA-C alleles having the fewest. Because counts were too low, 15 to 20 rarely observed V segments, including chromosome 9 orphons, were left out of the earlier analysis of a few hundred of the donors. Some IMGT-functional V segments, including TRBV6-2 and TRBV6-3, could not be distinguished by the 87-base-pair reads and were therefore excluded. Presence/absence analyses assumed roughly uniform sequencing depth across donors, an assumption that may not hold. A further reported finding was that TCR beta sequences accurately predicted the HLA-A and HLA-B alleles for most subjects in the first cohort. This cohort had only TCR beta chains sequenced, and the lack of alpha or paired-chain data limited which features could be detected. The authors suggested that the approach could potentially be generalized to other disease states and immunological phenotypes. Linkage disequilibrium might explain the correlated functional status among segregating V segments, but an unknown experimental factor could not be ruled out. Because some donors lacked HLA typing at each locus, the association tests relied only on the typed subset. Strong co-occurrence of HLA alleles, especially DR and DQ, made assigning TCR associations to individual alleles difficult. The classifier was reported to diagnose cytomegalovirus status with high specificity and sensitivity in both the original and validation cohorts. At a false discovery rate of 0.05, a later analysis linked fewer than 20,000 TCR beta sequences to specific HLA alleles. An earlier analysis of approximately 540 of the donors showed that most TCR beta V segments appeared in productive rearrangements either about 87% or about 30% of the time, which broadly matched IMGT annotations. A later genetic analysis reported fewer N-insertions in productive TCRs among donors in an Asian-associated ancestry cluster than the roughly 670-donor mean. According to a later analysis, most CMV-associated TCR beta chains appeared to be HLA-restricted, and the HLA associations seemed to be driven largely by CMV exposure. While some public TCRs were present in many individuals, most TCR sequences turned up only very rarely across donors. In a later analysis, several top co-occurrence clusters were reported to appear linked to parvovirus B19, influenza, CMV and Epstein-Barr virus. An association between a missense DCLRE1C variant and V-gene and J-gene trimming of TCR beta chains was found in a later genetic analysis and replicated in an independent cohort. A total of roughly 160 TCR beta chains were listed by the study as associated with cytomegalovirus.

Receptors were amplified or captured by the immunoSEQ multiplex PCR assay. The multiplex PCR relied on a mix of 60 forward primers for TCR Vbeta segments and 13 reverse primers for TCR Jbeta segments. A multiplex PCR assay on genomic DNA amplified the CDR3 region of rearranged TCR beta genes. The Illumina HiSeq System was used to sequence the amplified TCR beta libraries as 87-base-pair reads. In the paper's pipeline: A later analysis counted some 80 million unique TCR beta chains across the 550 to 700 repertoires, and approximately 11 million of these chains were shared by at least two donors. To remove PCR and sequencing errors, raw reads were error-corrected and collapsed into unique sequences using a nearest-neighbor algorithm that merged closely related sequences. CDR3 sequences were aligned to IMGT reference sequences to assign V, D and J gene segments. For a sequence to be retained, a match of at least six nucleotides was required to both a V gene segment and a J gene segment. Rearrangements were called productive when the CDR3 lacked stop codons and stayed in frame with V and J; all others were non-productive. Following IMGT convention, CDR3 was defined as the stretch from the second conserved V-encoded cysteine up to the conserved J-encoded phenylalanine. The earlier analysis of 550 to 650 of the donors excluded any sequence lacking an unambiguous match to a single V gene segment. An earlier analysis of almost 600 of the donors classified V segments as functional when productive rearrangements were above 56.7% and as segregating when the standard deviation between donors was above 5%. To diagnose cytomegalovirus status from the catalog of TCR beta chain sequences, a statistical classification framework was built. In a later analysis, V and J genes were assigned by comparing TCR nucleotide sequences against IMGT/GENE-DB human TR gene sequences. A later analysis assigned CDR3 sequences and most-parsimonious VDJ recombination scenarios with the TCRdist pipeline. In a later analysis, each TCR beta chain was defined by its CDR3 amino acid sequence together with its V-gene family, and reads lacking a unique V-gene family were excluded. A later analysis removed 550 to 650 highly shared, low-generation-probability nucleotide sequences to deal with suspected cross-contamination and a sequencing artifact. In a later analysis, a clonal expansion index was calculated for each public chain from normalized within-repertoire ranks of inferred template counts. A later analysis computed generation probabilities with a VDJ recombination model fitted to out-of-frame rearrangements, and checked the results against IGoR. In a later analysis, hypergeometric tests were used to score TCR-TCR, TCR-HLA and TCR-CMV co-occurrence, with a repertoire-size bias correction applied to TCR pairs. To estimate false discovery rates, a later analysis permuted the HLA or CMV assignments 20 times. In a later analysis, co-occurring TCRs were grouped with DBSCAN, and TCRdist sequence similarity was added when clustering was performed within HLA-allele-positive subsets. Repertoires with fewer than 30,000 or more than 120,000 public chains were left out of co-occurrence clustering, as were five repertoires with anomalous nucleotide sharing. Drawn from immuneACCESS, this table holds only the in-frame rearrangements with V and J called that TCRdb kept. Clones are partly lost; checked studies trace under half to an unresolved V gene and leave the rest unexplained. The D gene and trimming were derived from the DNA, and the V and J assignments and clone size from that table. In all, the sample holds about 150,000 clones, and more than 60% of those were seen once. About 10% of the sample comes from the top ten.

The chain links TRBV10-3 with TRBJ1-2; perhaps TRBD1 is the D gene, with 6 bases matching. The receptor comes from a man aged 30 to 45 in good health and CMV-seropositive. The sample consisted of PBMCs. CDR3 reads: CAISERDNGYTF. The nucleotide sequence is TGTGCCATCAGTGAAAGGGACAATGGCTACACCTTC.